A selection of T cell receptor beta chains follows, all from one sample in a study of CD8 T cells in ankylosing spondylitis. TCRdb called the 5' RACE reads again in MiXCR, with one record for every CDR3 protein. The profile shows about 400,000 distinct CDR3 sequences, approximately 20% of them singletons. The sample comprised blood, either unsorted or a sorted T cell fraction (not recorded which). The origin of the receptors is a male donor with ankylosing spondylitis. Both conserved end residues are trimmed from each CDR3.

>TRBJ2-3|TRBV11-2
ASSLELALGTDTQY
>TRBJ2-1|TRBV28
ASSFDRRSSGRALEQF
>TRBJ1-1|TRBV6-6
ASSYTSSTEAF
>TRBJ1-3|TRBV6-2/TRBV6-3
ASSVFTAGNTIY
>TRBJ1-5|TRBV7-8
ASSLVGGGSQPQH
>TRBJ2-1|TRBV4-3
ASSQDPPGTSGYNEQF
>TRBJ2-7|TRBV7-9
ASSAGPSGSYEQY
>TRBJ2-4|TRBV29-1
SVESGGIQY
>TRBJ2-7|TRBV30
AWAYRSGSYEQY
>TRBJ2-1|TRBV19
ASKRDHSRDEQF
>TRBJ2-1|TRBV29-1
SARTGGYEQF
>TRBJ2-2|TRBV20-1
SARAPGTSENTGELF
>TRBJ1-6|TRBV20-1
SARAFPNSPLH
>TRBJ2-1|TRBV15
ATSRDRGGYNEQF
>TRBJ2-6|TRBV7-2
ASSLWGLVGANVLT
>TRBJ2-5|TRBV20-1
SARASGGNQETQY
>TRBJ2-7|TRBV6-2/TRBV6-3
ASSYETSGSSPYEQY
>TRBJ2-2|TRBV27
ASKYRETGELF
>TRBJ2-5|TRBV7-9
ASSLALAGGETQY
>TRBJ2-2|TRBV28
ASRNRNTGELF
>TRBJ2-2|TRBV7-2
ASSSGTPPSGELF
>TRBJ2-7|TRBV9
ASSPSTSGITYEQY
>TRBJ2-1|TRBV4-1
ASSQEGLDLDEQF
>TRBJ2-1|TRBV5-1
ASSDSGRDWNEQF
>TRBJ2-1|TRBV2
ASRVSGNEQF
>TRBJ2-3|TRBV20-1
SARPILAGDRDTQY